The entry below describes one TCR beta chain. Unique molecular identifiers were built into the TCRbeta library. TCRdb analysed the PCR reads with MiXCR anew, one entry per CDR3 protein. The repertoire holds about 500,000 distinct CDR3 sequences, with approximately 32% as singletons. The CDR3 contains 18 residues. Germline-derived CDR1 and CDR2 are LGHDT and YNNKEL (reference sequence). V dropped 0 bases and J dropped 8; count of bases not matched to a gene: 14. These data come from a study of T-cell reconstitution after alpha-beta-depleted transplantation in children. The chain links TRBV3-1 to TRBJ2-1; the match to TRBD2 covers 9 bases. The sequenced sample was PBMCs from the stem cell graft donor, obtained from the stem cell graft. The receptor was derived from a human donor who donated a stem cell graft to a child with aplastic anemia. The CDR3 region is CASSQDRTGTSRWDEQFF. CDR3 coding DNA: TGTGCCAGCAGCCAAGATCGAACCGGGACTAGCAGGTGGGATGAGCAGTTCTTC.